The 6 T cell receptor beta chains reported below all come from one sample, sequenced in a study of blood T cell repertoires in COVID-19. The protocol was immunoSEQ multiplex PCR, while the TCRdb copy is restricted to in-frame clones and leaves out a portion. The sample shows around 430,000 clones, approximately 87% of them seen only once. Specimen: PBMCs or T cells enriched from blood (not recorded which). These receptors were taken from a woman in her 50s who had recovered from COVID-19.

CDR3 in amino acids: CAWSVVKVRTEAFF. The CDR3 DNA sequence: TGTGCCTGGAGTGTGGTCAAGGTGAGGACTGAAGCTTTCTTT. This chain connects TRBV30 to TRBJ1-1, with D unresolved. The length of the CDR3 is 14 residues. The germline V gene encodes CDR1 GTSNPN and CDR2 SVGIG (reference sequence). V was shortened by 0 bases and J by 5 bases, with 13 bases between the two germline ends.

The chain uses TRBV19 and TRBJ2-2, with D unresolved. The V gene lost 1 base and the J gene lost 4 bases, with 13 bases spanning the gap. CDR3 length: 16 residues. Germline V gene sequence: CDR1 LNHDA, CDR2 SQIVND (reference sequence). CDR3 DNA: TGTGCCAGTAGTATAGTTTCGACTGCTCGCACCGGGGAGCTGTTTTTT. Translating gives CASSIVSTARTGELFF.

This rearrangement joins TRBV5-5 to TRBJ1-4; D gene uncertain. Germline V lookup: CDR1 SGHKS, CDR2 YYEKEE (reference sequence). V was clipped by 0 bases and J by 8 bases, with 8 bases between them. There are 13 residues in the CDR3. The CDR3 loop is CASSLATVEKLFF. The CDR3 nucleotides read TGTGCCAGCAGCTTGGCAACAGTCGAAAAACTGTTTTTT. The whole variable domain, filled in from reference TRBV5-5 and TRBJ1-4, reads DAGVTQSPTHLIKTRGQQVTLRCSPISGHKSVSWYQQVLGQGPQFIFQYYEKEERGRGNFPDRFSARQFPNYSSELNVNALLLGDSALYLCASSLATVEKLFFGSGTQLSVL.

The rearrangement links TRBV18 to TRBJ1-1; 10 bases map to TRBD1. Trimming at V came to 3 bases and at J to 5 bases, leaving 9 bases not matched to a gene. CDR1 KGHSH and CDR2 LQKENI come from the germline V gene. The CDR3 covers 16 residues. The DNA of the CDR3 is TGTGCCAGCTCACCTAATCTCGGGACAGGGGCAACTGAAGCTTTCTTT. Its translation: CASSPNLGTGATEAFF.

The chain employs TRBV12-3 or TRBV12-4 and TRBJ1-2; perhaps TRBD1 as D (5 bases). Trimming pared 3 bases from V and 7 bases from J, leaving 6 bases between. CDR3 length: 11 residues. The CDR3 bases are TGTGCCAGCAGTTTGGGGGGTGGCTACACCTTC. Translation gives CASSLGGGYTF.

The gene calls are TRBV19 and TRBJ1-1; TRBD1 aligns across 9 bases. The germline V gene has CDR1 LNHDA and CDR2 SQIVND (reference sequence). The CDR3 length is 17 residues. With 3 bases clipped from V and 1 base from J, the junction kept 9 bases outside the gene matches. The CDR3 nucleotides read TGTGCCAGTAGTATGAAGGGACAGGGTATAAAGAACACTGAAGCTTTCTTT. It is translated as CASSMKGQGIKNTEAFF.